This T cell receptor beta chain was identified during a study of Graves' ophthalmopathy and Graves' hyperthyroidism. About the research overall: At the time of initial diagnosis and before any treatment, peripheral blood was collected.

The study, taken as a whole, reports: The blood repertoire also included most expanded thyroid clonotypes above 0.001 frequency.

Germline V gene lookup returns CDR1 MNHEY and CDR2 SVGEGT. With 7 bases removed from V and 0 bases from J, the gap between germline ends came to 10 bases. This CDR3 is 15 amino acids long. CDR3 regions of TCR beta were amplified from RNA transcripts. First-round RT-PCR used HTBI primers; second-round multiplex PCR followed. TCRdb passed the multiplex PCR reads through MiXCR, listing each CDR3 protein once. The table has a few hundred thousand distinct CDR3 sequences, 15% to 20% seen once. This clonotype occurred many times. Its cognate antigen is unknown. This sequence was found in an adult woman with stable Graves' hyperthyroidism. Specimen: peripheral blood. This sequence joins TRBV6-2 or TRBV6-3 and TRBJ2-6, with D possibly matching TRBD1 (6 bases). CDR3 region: CASKYRVSGANVLTF. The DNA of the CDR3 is TGTGCCAGCAAATACAGGGTCTCTGGGGCCAACGTCCTGACTTTC.